Presented here are 6 T cell receptor beta chains from one specimen sequenced in a study of shared clonotypes between healthy human individuals. Sequencing was performed with immunoSEQ multiplex PCR; in TCRdb, only in-frame clones are kept and a portion is missing. The sample holds 1.4 million to 1.5 million clones; approximately 97% are singletons and the top ten take 0.95% to 1.5%. The sequenced material came from naive CD4+ T cells sorted from blood. Subset meaning: CD45RA+ positively selected. The receptor set was obtained from a man aged 25 to 40 in good health.

The count of this clone is one. The genes are TRBV9 and TRBJ2-5, with a weak D call TRBD1 (6 bases). The CDR3 spans 14 residues. Germline lookup yields CDR1 SGDLS and CDR2 YYNGEE. Trimming took off 0 bases at V and 4 bases at J, with 10 bases between the two ends. CDR3 sequence reads: CASSVGLQGETQYF. As DNA, the CDR3 is TGTGCCAGCAGCGTAGGGCTACAGGGAGAGACCCAGTACTTC.

Here the CDR3 DNA reads TGCGCCAGCAGCTTCGGCAGGGCAGAGACCCAGTACTTC. Encoded protein: CASSFGRAETQYF. V is TRBV5-1 and J is TRBJ2-5; maybe TRBD1 (5 bases). CDR1 is SGHRS and CDR2 is YFSETQ in the germline V gene. The V end lost 2 bases, the J end lost 4 bases, and 9 bases lay between the germline ends. CDR3 length equals 13 residues.

The chain joins TRBV5-4 to TRBJ2-7, with 7 bases lining up with TRBD2. The CDR3 contains 15 residues. V trimming: 0 bases; J trimming: 3 bases; junction bases outside the gene matches: 6. The germline V gene encodes CDR1 SGHNT and CDR2 YYREEE (reference sequence). In DNA, the CDR3 is TGTGCCAGCAGCTTGGGGGGGGGAAAACTCTACGAGCAGTACTTC. This encodes CASSLGGGKLYEQYF.

The V and J genes are TRBV7-3 and TRBJ2-1; D is perhaps TRBD1 (6 bases). The germline V gene encodes CDR1 SGHTA and CDR2 FQGTGA. This CDR3 is 13 amino acids long. Trimming pared 5 bases from V and 9 bases from J, leaving 14 bases between. CDR3 sequence (DNA): TGTGCCAGCAGCCCCCAAGGGGGTAGTGAGCAGTTCTTC. It translates to CASSPQGGSEQFF. The variable domain in full, with the rest retrieved from reference TRBV7-3 and TRBJ2-1, is GAGVSQTPSNKVTEKGKYVELRCDPISGHTALYWYRQSLGQGPEFLIYFQGTGAADDSGLPNDRFFAVRPEGSVSTLKIQRTERGDSAVYLCASSPQGGSEQFFGPGTRLTVL.

The gene calls are TRBV5-1 and TRBJ2-1; no definite D call. Trimming removed 5 bases at V and 4 bases at J, with 13 bases between. The germline V gene encodes CDR1 SGHRS and CDR2 YFSETQ. This CDR3 is built from 14 residues. The CDR3 DNA follows: TGCGCCAGCAGAGCTCGGCCGGTGTACAATGAGCAGTTCTTC. This gives the protein CASRARPVYNEQFF.

This clone was recorded a few times. CDR3 sequence reads: CASSEFSNEQFF. The CDR3 DNA is TGTGCCAGCAGTGAATTCAGCAATGAGCAGTTCTTC. The V and J genes are TRBV2 and TRBJ2-1; D gene ambiguous. CDR1 is SNHLY, CDR2 FYNNEI, per germline. CDR3 length equals 12 residues. Trimming took off 2 bases at V and 6 bases at J, with 5 bases between the two ends.